Here is one TCR beta chain with its context. The sample is drawn from a study of T cells in tumors after PD-1 blockade. Across the whole study: Daily vismodegib 150 mg continued in a subset of anti-PD-1-treated patients.

The assay was immunoSEQ multiplex PCR, and TCRdb's table has in-frame clones only and misses some. Altogether 15,000 or so clones are present, about 80% being singletons, with the ten largest covering 20% to 25%. There are 14 residues in the CDR3. With 7 bases clipped from V and 0 bases from J, the junction kept 0 bases outside the gene matches. CDR1 and CDR2 from the germline V gene are SGHDN and FVKESK. This rearrangement joins TRBV14 to TRBJ2-2, with 9 bases lining up with TRBD2. The source is a human donor with basal cell carcinoma. The sequencing used PBMCs, collected after anti-PD-1 treatment. The CDR3 protein is CASKRGANTGELFF. The CDR3 coding sequence is TGTGCCAGCAAGCGGGGGGCGAACACCGGGGAGCTGTTTTTT.